The present T cell receptor (beta chain) was sequenced within a study of cytomegalovirus exposure and HLA in healthy donors. Study results and caveats: Accounts indicate the classifier identified cytomegalovirus status with strong specificity and sensitivity.

Comments on this clone: Its antigen is unknown.

J was trimmed by 6 bases and V by 0 bases; bases with no gene match: 0. CDR1 is SGHRS and CDR2 is YFSETQ in the germline V gene. The CDR3 sequence is 13 residues long. Profiling relied on immunoSEQ multiplex PCR, and the TCRdb table lists in-frame clones only, not all of them. The sample has 150,000 to 200,000 clones, more than 65% seen once. This receptor was obtained from a young woman in good health and CMV-seropositive. The chain carries TRBV5-1 and TRBJ1-5, with TRBD1 identical over 7 bases. The material sequenced was PBMCs. CDR3 sequence: CASSLDRGQPQHF. CDR3 nucleotide sequence: TGCGCCAGCAGCTTGGACAGGGGTCAGCCCCAGCATTTT.